The 4 T cell receptor beta chains given below trace back to one sample, sequenced in a study of blood T cell repertoires in COVID-19. The repertoire was sequenced with immunoSEQ multiplex PCR; TCRdb's copy has only in-frame clones and lacks some. The data contain 80,000 or so clones, less than 95% of them singletons. The source material was peripheral blood. The source of these receptors is a woman aged 45-60 years in a cohort sampled during active COVID-19.

V is TRBV9 and J is TRBJ1-6; the match to TRBD1 covers 7 bases. The germline V gene encodes CDR1 SGDLS and CDR2 YYNGEE. V was pared by 5 bases and J by 7 bases, with 9 bases of the junction left unmatched. The CDR3 totals 15 residues. This CDR3 is CASSLTGVSNSPLHF. DNA for the CDR3: TGTGCCAGCAGTCTTACAGGGGTTAGCAATTCACCCCTCCACTTT.

J is TRBJ2-1 and V is TRBV19; the D gene is possibly TRBD2 (5 bases). Per germline, CDR1 LNHDA and CDR2 SQIVND (reference sequence). Trimming shortened V by 3 bases and J by 5 bases, and 11 bases separated the two germline ends. The CDR3 consists of 14 residues. Here the CDR3 DNA reads TGTGCCAGTAGTATCTCGGGAATCAACAATGAGCAGTTCTTC. Residues: CASSISGINNEQFF.

V gene TRBV7-8 combines with J gene TRBJ2-1; TRBD1 matches 9 bases. This CDR3 has 16 residues. Germline V gene data show CDR1 as SGHVS and CDR2 as FQNEAQ. The V gene end was trimmed by 4 bases and the J gene end by 8 bases; junction bases not matched to a gene: 12. CDR3 sequence (DNA): TGTGCCAGCAGCTCTGCGCCGGGACAGGGAGGGGATGAGCAGTTCTTC. Amino acids: CASSSAPGQGGDEQFF.

This rearrangement joins TRBV5-1 to TRBJ2-2; 12 nucleotides align to TRBD2. Trimming took 5 bases from V and 7 from J; bases not matched to a gene: 15. The length of the CDR3 is 18 residues. CDR1 is SGHRS and CDR2 is YFSETQ in the germline V gene. CDR3 coding DNA: TGCGCCAGCAGTTGGTCTCTAGCGGGAGGGCCGGGCAACGGGGAGCTGTTTTTT. Residues: CASSWSLAGGPGNGELFF.